This T cell receptor (beta chain) was retrieved from a study of cytomegalovirus exposure and HLA in healthy donors. At the level of the study: Early released data comprised around 79 million unique TCRs from HLA-typed donors.

Both 60 Vbeta primers and 13 Jbeta primers went into the PCR. Libraries were prepared by immunoSEQ multiplex PCR; TCRdb keeps only in-frame clonotypes and omits some of them. There are about 160,000 clones in the sample; 65% to 90% occur only once, and roughly 6.7% lies in the top ten. CDR1 and CDR2 from the germline V gene are SGHDT and YYEEEE. This CDR3 has 15 residues. Trimming removed 1 base from V and 1 base from J; junction bases left unmatched: 2. V gene TRBV5-6 combines with J gene TRBJ2-3, with 8 bases identical to TRBD1. The sequencing input was PBMCs. The source is a man aged 45-65 years in good health and CMV-seropositive. Here the CDR3 reads CASSLQTGGTDTQYF. In DNA, the CDR3 is TGTGCCAGCAGCTTGCAGACAGGGGGCACAGATACGCAGTATTTT. Variable domain in full (rest from reference TRBV5-6 and TRBJ2-3): DAGVTQSPTHLIKTRGQQVTLRCSPKSGHDTVSWYQQALGQGPQFIFQYYEEEERQRGNFPDRFSGHQFPNYSSELNVNALLLGDSALYLCASSLQTGGTDTQYFGPGTRLTVL.